Each of the 31 T cell receptor beta chains below was sequenced from the same sample in a study of radiotherapy plus CTLA-4 blockade in lung cancer. Assay: immunoSEQ multiplex PCR; the TCRdb copy retains only in-frame clones and omits some. Among some 25,000 clones listed, about 71% were seen once. The sample here was peripheral blood, taken from a patient treated with radiotherapy plus ipilimumab. These receptor sequences come from a human donor with non-small cell lung cancer whose response to radiotherapy plus ipilimumab could not be evaluated.

For the CDR3, the DNA is TGTGCCAGCAGCTCCCAAGGAGGGGCGGCAGATACGCAGTATTTT. It specifies CASSSQGGAADTQYF. This chain links TRBV11-2 with TRBJ2-3, with D tentatively TRBD2 (6 bases). The germline V and J ends were trimmed by 4 bases and 4 bases, with 15 bases remaining between them. CDR3 length: 15 residues. Germline assignment: CDR1 SGHAT and CDR2 FQNNGV.

The chain employs TRBV28 and TRBJ2-3; no firm D call. The CDR3 totals 13 residues. With 8 bases removed from V and 2 bases from J, the gap between germline ends came to 11 bases. Germline CDR1 is MDHEN and CDR2 is SYDVKM. The CDR3 sequence: CASRQHITDTQYF. CDR3 coding DNA: TGTGCCAGCCGACAACACATCACAGATACGCAGTATTTT.

This rearrangement joins TRBV7-2 to TRBJ2-1; 9 nucleotides match TRBD2. The CDR3 loop spans 13 amino acids. Per the germline V gene, CDR1 is SGHTA and CDR2 is FQGNSA. Trimming cost V 3 bases and J 10 bases; bases outside gene matches: 4. This CDR3 is CASSFGLAREQFF. The DNA for the CDR3 is TGTGCCAGCAGCTTCGGACTAGCGAGGGAGCAGTTCTTC.

CDR3 DNA: TGTGCCAGCAGCTCCTATGGACAGTCTGGGGACACTGAAGCTTTCTTT. It codes for CASSSYGQSGDTEAFF. This chain links TRBV11-2 with TRBJ1-1; tentative D call: TRBD1 (6 bases). The CDR3 has 16 amino acids. From germline, CDR1 is SGHAT and CDR2 FQNNGV. Trimming stripped 4 bases from V and 3 bases from J, with 18 bases between.

This clone has only a few counts. The genes are TRBV7-9 and TRBJ2-5; TRBD1 matches 7 bases. The end of the DNA is better explained by TRBJ2-7, so the J call may be wrong. The V gene's germline CDR1 is SEHNR and CDR2 FQNEAQ (reference sequence). CDR3 length equals 16 residues. The CDR3 DNA reads TGTGCCAGCAGCGACTTTGACAGGGCTTTTAGGTACGAGCAGTACTTC. As protein: CASSDFDRAFRYEQYF.

The genes are TRBV7-7 and TRBJ2-5; TRBD1 matches 11 bases. Germline values: CDR1 SSHAT, CDR2 FNYEAQ (reference sequence). CDR3 length: 14 amino acids. V was pared by 9 bases and J by 5 bases, with 8 bases of the junction left unmatched. CDR3 sequence reads: CASKRTGGSETQYF. The DNA for the CDR3 is TGTGCCAGTAAAAGGACAGGGGGCTCGGAGACCCAGTACTTC. Supplemented by reference TRBV7-7 and TRBJ2-5, the full variable domain reads GAGVSQSPRYKVTKRGQDVTLRCDPISSHATLYWYQQALGQGPEFLTYFNYEAQPDKSGLPSDRFSAERPEGSISTLTIQRTEQRDSAMYRCASKRTGGSETQYFGPGTRLLVL.

The chain couples TRBV6-1 to TRBJ2-5, with 15 bases fitting TRBD2. V dropped 2 bases and J dropped 0; count of bases not matched to a gene: 4. In germline, CDR1 is MNHNS, CDR2 SASEGT. There are 18 residues in the CDR3. The DNA for the CDR3 is TGTGCCAGCAGTGAAAGGACTAGCGGGAGGGGGTACCAAGAGACCCAGTACTTC. It yields the protein CASSERTSGRGYQETQYF.

The chain couples TRBV18 to TRBJ2-7; maybe TRBD1 (6 bases). This CDR3 spans 16 amino acids. V was shortened by 2 bases and J by 2 bases, with 16 bases between the two germline ends. CDR1 KGHSH and CDR2 LQKENI come from the germline V gene. The CDR3, as DNA: TGTGCCAGCTCACCAGCAGCCGGGACACCTCCCTACGAGCAGTACTTC. As protein: CASSPAAGTPPYEQYF.

The chain links TRBV6-1 to TRBJ1-2; D remains unclear. The CDR3 is 11 amino acids. CDR1 and CDR2 (germline): MNHNS, SASEGT. The V and J ends lost 3 bases and 7 bases respectively, with 6 bases between them. CDR3 sequence reads: CASSERTGYTF. CDR3 DNA sequence: TGTGCCAGCAGTGAGAGAACTGGCTACACCTTC.

V and J are TRBV10-3 and TRBJ1-2; TRBD1 might be the D (5 bases). Trimming left V 4 bases short and J 7 bases short, with 10 bases between. This CDR3 comprises 12 residues. The V gene's germline CDR1 is ENHRY and CDR2 SYGVKD. The CDR3 DNA reads TGTGCCATCAGTGCCAGGGATGGTGGCTACACCTTC. Protein product: CAISARDGGYTF.

The chain couples TRBV2 to TRBJ2-5, with 15 positions matching TRBD2. This CDR3 comprises 13 residues. Germline loops: CDR1 SNHLY, CDR2 FYNNEI. V trimming: 6 bases; J trimming: 14 bases; junction bases outside the gene matches: 7. CDR3 protein: CASRAGTSGRCYF. The CDR3 nucleotides are TGTGCCAGCAGGGCTGGGACTAGCGGGAGGTGTTACTTC.

V gene TRBV18 combines with J gene TRBJ2-1; a weak D match, TRBD2 (6 bases). Germline CDR1 is KGHSH and CDR2 is LQKENI. V lost 0 bases to trimming and J lost 0 bases, with 9 bases between them. The CDR3 has 16 amino acids. CDR3 DNA: TGTGCCAGCTCACCACCGGGAGGTAGCTCCTACAATGAGCAGTTCTTC. It encodes CASSPPGGSSYNEQFF. Using reference TRBV18 and TRBJ2-1 for the parts outside the CDR3, the full variable domain is NAGVMQNPRHLVRRRGQEARLRCSPMKGHSHVYWYRQLPEEGLKFMVYLQKENIIDESGMPKERFSAEFPKEGPSILRIQQVVRGDSAAYFCASSPPGGSSYNEQFFGPGTRLTVL.

V is TRBV29-1 and J is TRBJ2-3; D might be TRBD1 (6 bases). The CDR3 length is 13 residues. In germline, CDR1 is SQVTM, CDR2 ANQGSEA. V lost 4 bases and J 4 bases, leaving 12 bases between the germline ends. The CDR3 DNA reads TGCAGCGTTGTAAGGGGGTTGGCAGATACGCAGTATTTT. It specifies CSVVRGLADTQYF.

The chain has TRBV28 and TRBJ2-5, with D possibly matching TRBD2 (6 bases). The germline V gene encodes CDR1 MDHEN and CDR2 SYDVKM. The V and J ends lost 3 bases and 7 bases respectively, with 15 bases between them. This CDR3 comprises 14 residues. This CDR3 is CASSFRARGVTQYF. The CDR3 DNA follows: TGTGCCAGCAGTTTTAGGGCGCGCGGGGTGACCCAGTACTTC.

V usage is TRBV5-1 and J usage is TRBJ2-2; maybe TRBD1 (5 bases). The CDR3 runs 14 residues. Trimming cost V 4 bases and J 2 bases, with 9 bases left between them. From germline, CDR1 is SGHRS and CDR2 YFSETQ. CDR3 protein: CASSRDSNTGELFF. CDR3 nucleotides: TGCGCCAGCAGCCGTGACAGTAACACCGGGGAGCTGTTTTTT.

J is TRBJ2-1 and V is TRBV5-1, with a weak D call TRBD1 (6 bases). This CDR3 has 15 residues. The V gene lost 6 bases and the J gene lost 3 bases, with 16 bases spanning the gap. Germline lookup yields CDR1 SGHRS and CDR2 YFSETQ. The CDR3 reads CASNFWGQNYNEQFF. Here the CDR3 DNA reads TGCGCCAGCAATTTTTGGGGACAAAACTACAATGAGCAGTTCTTC. Full variable domain (missing parts from reference TRBV5-1 and TRBJ2-1): KAGVTQTPRYLIKTRGQQVTLSCSPISGHRSVSWYQQTPGQGLQFLFEYFSETQRNKGNFPGRFSGRQFSNSRSEMNVSTLELGDSALYLCASNFWGQNYNEQFFGPGTRLTVL.

This clone was observed a handful of times. The rearrangement uses TRBV5-1 and TRBJ2-5; D is uncertain. Germline CDR1 reads SGHRS; CDR2 reads YFSETQ. V dropped 4 bases and J dropped 5 bases, with 12 bases sitting between them. The CDR3 sequence is 13 residues long. CDR3: CASSPPGAETQYF. In nucleotides, the CDR3 is TGCGCCAGCAGCCCCCCCGGTGCGGAGACCCAGTACTTC.

The gene calls are TRBV9 and TRBJ2-1; D possibly corresponds to TRBD2 (5 bases). The CDR3 totals 15 residues. The V end lost 0 bases, the J end lost 7 bases, and 14 bases lay between the germline ends. CDR1 SGDLS and CDR2 YYNGEE come from the germline V gene. The CDR3 sequence is CASSVGMGDLNEQFF. The CDR3 bases are TGTGCCAGCAGCGTAGGGATGGGAGATTTGAATGAGCAGTTCTTC.

Note on this clone: One end of the junction does not line up with germline, which may come from a read error. The chain uses TRBV6-5 and TRBJ2-3, with 7 bases lining up with TRBD2. CDR3 length: 13 residues. Germline-derived CDR1 and CDR2 are MNHEY and SVGAGI. CDR3: CASSLTSRDTQYF. The CDR3 DNA reads as TGTGCCAGCAGTTTGACTAGCAGAGATACGCAGTATTTT.

The chain employs TRBV5-1 and TRBJ2-7; 7 bases are shared with TRBD1. The CDR3 loop spans 15 amino acids. The germline gives CDR1 SGHRS, CDR2 YFSETQ. V shed 4 bases and J 2 bases; nucleotides not matched to a gene: 9. CDR3 nucleotides: TGCGCCAGCAGCGCCGGGGACAGTATCCCCTACGAGCAGTACTTC. Amino acid sequence: CASSAGDSIPYEQYF.

This sequence joins TRBV6-1 and TRBJ1-1, with 8 bases matching TRBD1. This CDR3 spans 15 amino acids. With V trimmed by 5 bases and J by 3 bases, 8 bases remained unmatched. Germline V gives CDR1 MNHNS, CDR2 SASEGT. CDR3 protein: CASSIRTGWDTEAFF. As DNA, the CDR3 is TGTGCCAGCAGTATCCGGACAGGGTGGGACACTGAAGCTTTCTTT.

V usage is TRBV10-3 and J usage is TRBJ2-4; D not certain. Germline V lookup: CDR1 ENHRY, CDR2 SYGVKD. The V and J ends lost 4 bases and 0 bases respectively, with 13 bases between them. The CDR3 is made up of 16 amino acids. Here the CDR3 DNA reads TGTGCCATCAGTGTCGGTCCATCTATAGCCAAAAACATTCAGTACTTC. Translated, it gives CAISVGPSIAKNIQYF.

This clone rates as medium-sized. This sample also contains other DNA sequences that code for the same CDR3. The V call is TRBV7-8, the J call TRBJ1-1; possibly TRBD1 for D (6 bases). Trimming took 2 bases from V and 1 from J, leaving 8 bases between them. The length of the CDR3 is 14 residues. The germline gives CDR1 SGHVS, CDR2 FQNEAQ. The CDR3, as DNA: TGTGCCAGCAGCTTACAGGGGCGGAACACTGAAGCTTTCTTT. This codes for CASSLQGRNTEAFF. The full variable domain, in which reference TRBV7-8 and TRBJ1-1 provide the parts outside the CDR3, is GAGVSQSPRYKVAKRGQDVALRCDPISGHVSLFWYQQALGQGPEFLTYFQNEAQLDKSGLPSDRFFAERPEGSVSTLKIQRTQQEDSAVYLCASSLQGRNTEAFFGQGTRLTVV.

Only a few counts were recorded for this clone. The gene calls are TRBV28 and TRBJ2-2; possibly TRBD2 for D (6 bases). The CDR3 covers 15 residues. The germline gives CDR1 MDHEN, CDR2 SYDVKM. The CDR3 bases are TGTGCGGGTAACTCGGGGGTCGGATACGGCGGGGAGCTGTTTTTT. This encodes CAGNSGVGYGGELFF.

This clone was detected a few times. J is TRBJ1-4 and V is TRBV19; the match to TRBD1 covers 7 bases. Germline trimming cut 3 bases from V and 8 bases from J; bases unmatched to any gene: 9. The V gene's germline CDR1 is LNHDA and CDR2 SQIVND (reference sequence). The CDR3 has 15 amino acids. In DNA, the CDR3 is TGTGCCAGTAGTATTGCGGACAGGCTGATGGAAAAACTGTTTTTT. Translating gives CASSIADRLMEKLFF.

The chain has TRBV7-9 and TRBJ2-7; D ambiguous. This CDR3 spans 11 amino acids. Trimming took off 4 bases at V and 4 bases at J, with 5 bases between the two ends. Per the germline V gene, CDR1 is SEHNR and CDR2 is FQNEAQ (reference sequence). CDR3 region: CASSSQYEQYF. CDR3 DNA sequence: TGTGCCAGCAGCTCCCAATACGAGCAGTACTTC.

This clone occurred a few times. The chain joins TRBV21-1 to TRBJ2-7; the table's D call, TRBD1, has no DNA check behind it. TRBV21-1 is an annotated pseudogene. The CDR3 totals 12 residues. CDR3 in amino acids: CASSTQGYEQYF. CDR3 nucleotide sequence: TGTGCCAGCAGCACCCAGGGGTACGAGCAGTACTTC.

This rearrangement joins TRBV6-5 to TRBJ2-7, with 10 bases fitting TRBD1. Germline V lookup: CDR1 MNHEY, CDR2 SVGAGI. The CDR3 covers 14 residues. V lost 8 bases, J lost 3 bases, and 7 bases stayed unmatched. The CDR3 DNA follows: TGTGCCAGCCAATCGACAGGGGGCTACTACGAGCAGTACTTC. Its protein product is CASQSTGGYYEQYF.

The chain joins TRBV18 to TRBJ2-7; maybe TRBD1 (5 bases). The V gene lost 1 base and the J gene lost 2 bases, with 9 bases spanning the gap. CDR1 and CDR2 (germline): KGHSH, LQKENI. The CDR3 sequence is 14 residues long. CDR3 region: CASSPRQGTYEQYF. CDR3 nucleotides: TGTGCCAGCTCACCACGCCAGGGAACCTACGAGCAGTACTTC.

The chain uses TRBV15 and TRBJ2-7, with D maybe TRBD2 (6 bases). Trimming stripped 1 base from V and 1 base from J, with 20 bases between. Germline V gives CDR1 LNHNV, CDR2 YYDKDF (reference sequence). The CDR3 has 18 amino acids. This CDR3 reads CATSRGTPSGDTSYEQYF. The CDR3 nucleotides read TGTGCCACCAGCAGAGGTACGCCATCGGGGGATACATCCTACGAGCAGTACTTC.

V and J are TRBV28 and TRBJ2-1, with 10 bases fitting TRBD2. V lost 0 bases to trimming and J lost 4 bases; unmatched junction nucleotides: 3. This CDR3 has 16 amino acids. In germline, CDR1 is MDHEN, CDR2 SYDVKM. The CDR3: CASSLWPSGSYNEQFF. The CDR3 DNA is TGTGCCAGCAGTTTATGGCCTAGCGGGAGTTACAATGAGCAGTTCTTC.